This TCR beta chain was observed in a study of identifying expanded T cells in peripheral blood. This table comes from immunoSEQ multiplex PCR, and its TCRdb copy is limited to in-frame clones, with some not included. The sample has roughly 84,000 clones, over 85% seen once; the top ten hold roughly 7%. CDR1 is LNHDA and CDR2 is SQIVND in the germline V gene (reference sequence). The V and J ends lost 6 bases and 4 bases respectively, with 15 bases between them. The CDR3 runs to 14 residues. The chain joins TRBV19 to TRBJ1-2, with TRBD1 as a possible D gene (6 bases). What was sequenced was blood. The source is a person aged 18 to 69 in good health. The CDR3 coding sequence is TGTGCCAGTAGGGGGGCTGGACACATCTATGGCTACACCTTC. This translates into CASRGAGHIYGYTF.